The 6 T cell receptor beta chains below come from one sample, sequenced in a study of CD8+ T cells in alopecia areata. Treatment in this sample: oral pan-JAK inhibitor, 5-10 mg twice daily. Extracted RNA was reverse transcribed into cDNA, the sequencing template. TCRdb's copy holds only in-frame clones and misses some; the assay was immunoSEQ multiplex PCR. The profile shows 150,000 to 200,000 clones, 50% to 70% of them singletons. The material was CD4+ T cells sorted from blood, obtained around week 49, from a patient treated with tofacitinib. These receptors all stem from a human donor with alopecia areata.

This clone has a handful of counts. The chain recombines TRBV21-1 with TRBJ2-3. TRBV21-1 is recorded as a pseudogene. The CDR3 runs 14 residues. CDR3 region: CASSNGGRQDTQYF. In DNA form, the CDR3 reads TGTGCCAGCAGCAACGGGGGCCGACAAGATACGCAGTATTTT.

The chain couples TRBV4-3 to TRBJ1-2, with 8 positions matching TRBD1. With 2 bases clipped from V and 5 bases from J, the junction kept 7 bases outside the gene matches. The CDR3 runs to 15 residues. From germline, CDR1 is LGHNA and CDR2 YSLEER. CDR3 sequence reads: CASSQPGQGWYGYTF. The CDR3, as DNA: TGCGCCAGCAGCCAACCTGGACAGGGCTGGTATGGCTACACCTTC.

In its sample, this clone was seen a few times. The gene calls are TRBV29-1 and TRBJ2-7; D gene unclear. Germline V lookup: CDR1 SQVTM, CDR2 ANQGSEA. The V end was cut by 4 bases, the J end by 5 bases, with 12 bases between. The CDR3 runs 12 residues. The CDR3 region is CSVVKGTDEQYF. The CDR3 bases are TGCAGCGTTGTGAAGGGAACAGACGAGCAGTACTTC.

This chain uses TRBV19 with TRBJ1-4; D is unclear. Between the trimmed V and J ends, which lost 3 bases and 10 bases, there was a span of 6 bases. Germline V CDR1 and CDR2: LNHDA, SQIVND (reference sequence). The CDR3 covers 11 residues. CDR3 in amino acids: CASSIEGKLFF. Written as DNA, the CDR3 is TGTGCCAGTAGTATTGAAGGAAAACTGTTTTTT.

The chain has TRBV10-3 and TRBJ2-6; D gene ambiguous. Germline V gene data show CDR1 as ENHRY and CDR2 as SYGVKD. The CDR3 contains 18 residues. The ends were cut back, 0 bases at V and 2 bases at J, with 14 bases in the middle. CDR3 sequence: CAISESVRFGAGANVLTF. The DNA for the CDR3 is TGTGCCATCAGTGAGTCGGTCAGATTCGGAGCTGGGGCCAACGTCCTGACTTTC.

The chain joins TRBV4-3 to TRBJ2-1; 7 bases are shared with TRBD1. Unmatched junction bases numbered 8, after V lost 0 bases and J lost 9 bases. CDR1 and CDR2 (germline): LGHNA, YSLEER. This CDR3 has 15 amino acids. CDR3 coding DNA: TGCGCCAGCAGCCAAGAGACAGGGACAAAGATTGAGCAGTTCTTC. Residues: CASSQETGTKIEQFF.